Presented here are 31 T cell receptor beta chains from one specimen sequenced in a study of T cell changes during pregnancy in multiple sclerosis. Sequencing used immunoSEQ multiplex PCR; TCRdb keeps in-frame clones, though not all of them. Here the sample spans roughly 90,000 clones, about 93% being singletons. The sample here was peripheral blood, taken in the first trimester of pregnancy. The receptor source for this set is a female donor with multiple sclerosis, enrolled in a pregnancy study.

The genes are TRBV29-1 and TRBJ2-7; a weak D match, TRBD1 (6 bases). Germline loops: CDR1 SQVTM, CDR2 ANQGSEA. The CDR3 runs 12 residues. Trimming pared 7 bases from V and 5 bases from J, leaving 15 bases between. CDR3 DNA: TGCAGCGGAACGACAGGTAGGAACGAGCAGTACTTC. It yields the protein CSGTTGRNEQYF.

The genes are TRBV11-2 and TRBJ1-1, with TRBD1 as a possible D gene (6 bases). V lost 5 bases to trimming and J lost 0 bases, with 16 bases between them. The CDR3 length is 16 residues. Germline CDR1 reads SGHAT; CDR2 reads FQNNGV. In nucleotides, the CDR3 is TGTGCCAGCAGCCCACTCGGGGGGGCACTGAACACTGAAGCTTTCTTT. Encoded protein: CASSPLGGALNTEAFF.

V and J are TRBV29-1 and TRBJ2-3, with D unresolved. CDR1 and CDR2 from the germline V gene are SQVTM and ANQGSEA. The V end lost 7 bases, the J end lost 6 bases, and 14 bases lay between the germline ends. This CDR3 spans 12 amino acids. CDR3 sequence (DNA): TGCAGCGCGCGCCCAACCCCGGATACGCAGTATTTT. It encodes CSARPTPDTQYF.

The V and J genes are TRBV25-1 and TRBJ2-3; 9 nucleotides match TRBD1. J gave up 2 bases and V 6 bases, and 12 bases lay outside the gene matches. The CDR3 covers 17 residues. Germline CDR1 reads MGHDK; CDR2 reads SYGVNS. The CDR3 region is CASSETGTGLDTDTQYF. The CDR3 nucleotides are TGTGCCAGCAGCGAAACCGGGACAGGGCTTGACACAGATACGCAGTATTTT.

The chain is built from TRBV9 and TRBJ2-5; TRBD2 is a possible D gene (6 bases). The germline gives CDR1 SGDLS, CDR2 YYNGEE. The CDR3 contains 13 residues. V was pared by 0 bases and J by 5 bases, with 8 bases between. CDR3 protein: CASSVGLGETQYF. In nucleotides, the CDR3 is TGTGCCAGCAGCGTAGGACTAGGTGAGACCCAGTACTTC.

The rearrangement links TRBV5-5 to TRBJ1-1, with D possibly being TRBD1 (5 bases). There are 14 residues in the CDR3. Per the germline V gene, CDR1 is SGHKS and CDR2 is YYEKEE (reference sequence). Trimming took 0 bases from V and 1 from J, leaving 7 bases between them. For the CDR3, the DNA is TGTGCCAGCAGCTTGGTCGGGGGGAACACTGAAGCTTTCTTT. Its protein product is CASSLVGGNTEAFF.

The chain uses TRBV25-1 and TRBJ2-7, with D possibly being TRBD1 (6 bases). V was clipped by 7 bases and J by 1 base, with 8 bases between them. CDR1 and CDR2 (germline): MGHDK, SYGVNS. This CDR3 has 12 amino acids. CDR3 residues: CASNRDSYEQYF. The CDR3 nucleotides read TGTGCCAGCAACAGGGATTCCTACGAGCAGTACTTC.

This chain links TRBV11-2 with TRBJ2-3; D possibly corresponds to TRBD1 (5 bases). Trimming took 1 base from V and 5 from J, leaving 19 bases between them. The CDR3 runs to 17 residues. Germline V gene sequence: CDR1 SGHAT, CDR2 FQNNGV. The CDR3 spells CASSLGRRGLSRDTQYF. As DNA, the CDR3 is TGTGCCAGCAGCTTAGGGCGAAGGGGTCTTTCTAGAGATACGCAGTATTTT.

The rearrangement links TRBV2 to TRBJ2-7, with D perhaps TRBD1 (5 bases). The CDR3 covers 13 residues. V lost 7 bases, J lost 0 bases, and 10 bases lay in between. Germline V lookup: CDR1 SNHLY, CDR2 FYNNEI. The CDR3 coding sequence is TGTGCCAGCATGGGCAGGGTCTCCTACGAGCAGTACTTC. It is translated as CASMGRVSYEQYF.

This chain links TRBV9 with TRBJ2-7; 8 nucleotides line up with TRBD1. V dropped 3 bases and J dropped 2; count of bases not matched to a gene: 7. This CDR3 is 15 amino acids long. Germline V gene sequence: CDR1 SGDLS, CDR2 YYNGEE. The CDR3 is CASSAQGQGTYEQYF. The DNA of the CDR3 is TGTGCCAGCAGCGCCCAAGGACAGGGAACCTACGAGCAGTACTTC.

The table lists this clone with a count of one. The V gene is TRBV6-1, the J gene TRBJ2-5; D perhaps matches TRBD1 (6 bases). Deletions cut 6 bases from V and 3 bases from J, with 14 bases between. The CDR3 totals 14 residues. The germline V gene encodes CDR1 MNHNS and CDR2 SASEGT. The CDR3 loop is CASSLPTGEETQYF. The CDR3 coding sequence is TGTGCCAGCAGCCTACCGACAGGTGAAGAGACCCAGTACTTC.

The rearrangement joins TRBV19 to TRBJ2-1, with D tentatively TRBD1 (5 bases). CDR3 size: 15 residues. V lost 7 bases and J lost 2, with 15 bases in between. Germline-derived CDR1 and CDR2 are LNHDA and SQIVND (reference sequence). CDR3 loop: CASNEKGNPYNEQFF. The DNA of the CDR3 is TGTGCCAGTAATGAAAAGGGGAACCCCTACAATGAGCAGTTCTTC.

CDR3 nucleotide sequence: TGCGCCAGCAGCATCCCCGGGACAGGGAACGGCTACACCTTC. The encoded protein is CASSIPGTGNGYTF. This sequence joins TRBV5-1 and TRBJ1-2; 9 bases agree with TRBD1. Unmatched junction bases numbered 9, after V lost 4 bases and J lost 8 bases. Germline values: CDR1 SGHRS, CDR2 YFSETQ. CDR3 length equals 14 residues.

DNA for the CDR3: TGTGCCAGCAGTACGGAGCACACTAACTATGGCTACACCTTC. Protein sequence: CASSTEHTNYGYTF. The V and J genes are TRBV6-4 and TRBJ1-2, with no clear D. The CDR3 covers 14 residues. Germline CDR1 is MRHNA and CDR2 is SNTAGT. Trimming shortened V by 5 bases and J by 0 bases, and 10 bases separated the two germline ends.

This chain joins TRBV6-5 and TRBJ1-4; D not resolved. Trimming shortened V by 6 bases and J by 8 bases, and 10 bases separated the two germline ends. Germline loops: CDR1 MNHEY, CDR2 SVGAGI. The CDR3 has 12 residues. This chain's CDR3 is CASSRAGEKLFF. The CDR3 bases are TGTGCCAGCAGCCGGGCGGGAGAAAAACTGTTTTTT.

The rearrangement links TRBV10-3 to TRBJ2-5; TRBD1 matches 9 bases. V dropped 2 bases and J dropped 2; count of bases not matched to a gene: 3. Germline V CDR1 and CDR2: ENHRY, SYGVKD. The CDR3 totals 15 residues. CDR3 residues: CAISEHDRGQETQYF. The CDR3 bases are TGTGCCATCAGTGAGCATGACAGGGGGCAAGAGACCCAGTACTTC.

This chain links TRBV18 with TRBJ1-2; 8 nucleotides agree with TRBD1. The ends lost 5 bases at V and 5 bases at J; junction bases unmatched: 7. The CDR3 covers 14 residues. Per germline, CDR1 KGHSH and CDR2 LQKENI. The DNA for the CDR3 is TGTGCCAGCTCAGGACAGGGATTTGAGTATGGCTACACCTTC. It encodes CASSGQGFEYGYTF.

The CDR3 loop is CASSIRFVRGARPGANVLTF. As DNA, the CDR3 is TGTGCCAGTAGTATTAGGTTCGTACGGGGGGCGCGTCCTGGGGCCAACGTCCTGACTTTC. The V and J genes are TRBV19 and TRBJ2-6; the D gene is possibly TRBD2 (7 bases). Germline V gene lookup returns CDR1 LNHDA and CDR2 SQIVND (reference sequence). V lost 3 bases and J 2 bases, leaving 23 bases between the germline ends. The CDR3 is made up of 20 amino acids.

The CDR3 sequence is CAWSWGQGVETQYF. Here the CDR3 DNA reads TGTGCCTGGAGTTGGGGACAGGGTGTGGAGACCCAGTACTTC. The chain couples TRBV30 to TRBJ2-5, with 9 bases identical to TRBD1. V lost 2 bases to trimming and J lost 5 bases; unmatched junction nucleotides: 6. The CDR3 sequence is 14 residues long. Looked up from germline, CDR1 is GTSNPN and CDR2 is SVGIG (reference sequence).

The rearrangement links TRBV7-2 to TRBJ2-2, with D possibly being TRBD1 (6 bases). V was shortened by 10 bases and J by 2 bases, with 17 bases between the two germline ends. This CDR3 has 15 residues. Per germline, CDR1 SGHTA and CDR2 FQGNSA. CDR3 nucleotides: TGTGCCATCCAATCCCGGGACAAAAACACCGGGGAGCTGTTTTTT. The encoded protein is CAIQSRDKNTGELFF.

The chain uses TRBV29-1 and TRBJ1-2, with D unresolved. The CDR3 runs 12 residues. The ends were cut back, 6 bases at V and 7 bases at J, with 15 bases in the middle. CDR1 and CDR2 (germline): SQVTM, ANQGSEA. The CDR3 DNA sequence: TGCAGCGTCGGGCGGGGAATGGGTGGCTACACCTTC. Translation: CSVGRGMGGYTF.

V usage is TRBV27 and J usage is TRBJ2-6; no definite D call. V was clipped by 6 bases and J by 0 bases, with 18 bases between them. Looked up from germline, CDR1 is MNHEY and CDR2 is SMNVEV (reference sequence). There are 18 residues in the CDR3. The CDR3 DNA is TGTGCCAGCAGCGCTTACTCGGGTTCGGGCTCTGGGGCCAACGTCCTGACTTTC. Translating it yields CASSAYSGSGSGANVLTF.

The chain uses TRBV6-6 and TRBJ2-3; perhaps TRBD1 as D (5 bases). This CDR3 has 13 amino acids. Germline CDR1 reads MNHNY; CDR2 reads SVGAGI (reference sequence). V lost 5 bases and J 2 bases, leaving 8 bases between the germline ends. CDR3 nucleotides: TGTGCCAGCAGTATGACAGACACAGATACGCAGTATTTT. Translating it yields CASSMTDTDTQYF.

For the CDR3, the DNA is TGTGCCAGCAGCTCGTTAAATAAGGACAGGATTAAGGGCTACACCTTC. The encoded protein is CASSSLNKDRIKGYTF. V and J are TRBV11-2 and TRBJ1-2, with 7 bases aligning to TRBD1. Germline CDR1 and CDR2: SGHAT and FQNNGV. CDR3 length equals 16 residues. With V trimmed by 4 bases and J by 8 bases, 16 bases remained unmatched.

The chain combines TRBV6-1 with TRBJ1-2, with TRBD1 as a possible D gene (5 bases). The CDR3 is made up of 14 amino acids. Germline V gene lookup returns CDR1 MNHNS and CDR2 SASEGT. V dropped 2 bases and J dropped 4 bases, with 11 bases sitting between them. As DNA, the CDR3 is TGTGCCAGCAGTGAATCCGGGGGACGCTATGGCTACACCTTC. It yields the protein CASSESGGRYGYTF.

This clone was counted a single time. CDR3 sequence (DNA): TGTGCCAGCAGCATCTACAGGGCCCACGAGCAGTACTTC. Protein: CASSIYRAHEQYF. The chain is built from TRBV5-4 and TRBJ2-7; a weak D match, TRBD1 (6 bases). V lost 4 bases, J lost 5 bases, and 13 bases lay in between. From germline, CDR1 is SGHNT and CDR2 YYREEE (reference sequence). There are 13 residues in the CDR3.

This chain joins TRBV9 and TRBJ2-3, with TRBD2 as a possible D gene (7 bases). Trimming pared 4 bases from V and 5 bases from J, leaving 14 bases between. From germline, CDR1 is SGDLS and CDR2 YYNGEE. The CDR3 runs to 14 residues. The CDR3 DNA reads TGTGCCAGCAGCTGGGGGGGCCTAGGAGATACGCAGTATTTT. Translation: CASSWGGLGDTQYF.

The gene calls are TRBV11-2 and TRBJ2-1; 7 nucleotides line up with TRBD2. This CDR3 is built from 15 residues. V shed 7 bases, J shed 7 bases, and the junction held 13 bases outside the gene matches. CDR1 SGHAT and CDR2 FQNNGV come from the germline V gene. The CDR3 protein is CASNYGLVLGNEQFF. The CDR3 coding sequence is TGTGCCAGCAACTACGGACTAGTACTGGGTAATGAGCAGTTCTTC. Complete variable domain (other parts from reference TRBV11-2 and TRBJ2-1): EAGVAQSPRYKIIEKRQSVAFWCNPISGHATLYWYQQILGQGPKLLIQFQNNGVVDDSQLPKDRFSAERLKGVDSTLKIQPAKLEDSAVYLCASNYGLVLGNEQFFGPGTRLTVL.

This chain connects TRBV11-3 to TRBJ1-2; D unresolved. CDR1 and CDR2 (germline): SGHNT, YENEEA. The CDR3 has 12 residues. V lost 1 base, J lost 6 bases, and 6 bases lay in between. CDR3 coding DNA: TGTGCCAGCAGCTTAGGCGGCCATGGCTACACCTTC. Residues: CASSLGGHGYTF.

Only one count was recorded for this clone. This chain connects TRBV5-4 to TRBJ2-7; possible D gene TRBD1, 5 bases. This CDR3 is 18 amino acids long. From germline, CDR1 is SGHNT and CDR2 YYREEE (reference sequence). Trimming stripped 1 base from V and 0 bases from J, with 20 bases between. The CDR3 spells CASSLQFGNPTVSYEQYF. The CDR3 region has the DNA TGTGCCAGCAGCTTGCAATTCGGCAACCCGACAGTCTCCTACGAGCAGTACTTC.

The V and J genes are TRBV6-5 and TRBJ2-5; 11 bases agree with TRBD1. With V trimmed by 4 bases and J by 4 bases, 8 bases remained unmatched. The germline CDR1 and CDR2 sequences are MNHEY and SVGAGI. CDR3 size: 16 residues. Here the CDR3 DNA reads TGTGCCAGCAGTTCATGGACAGGGGGCGCGTCAGAGACCCAGTACTTC. Translating it yields CASSSWTGGASETQYF.